This record concerns one TCR beta chain sequence. Its antigen is unknown. This sample is part of a study of cytomegalovirus exposure and HLA in healthy donors. Study-wide findings and caveats: Immune exposure information comprised only CMV serostatus. An Asian-associated ancestry cluster reportedly showed fewer N-insertions than the approximately 670-donor mean in a later analysis.

PCR primers comprised 60 Vbeta and 13 Jbeta primers. Produced via immunoSEQ multiplex PCR; TCRdb's table is partial and in-frame only. The sample carries about 140,000 clones, about 82% recorded once. Sequencing used PBMCs. This sequence was found in a man aged 30 to 45 in good health.

The DNA for the CDR3 is TGCAGCGTTGCCGGGGGGTATAGCAATCAGCCCCAGCATTTT. It specifies CSVAGGYSNQPQHF. The chain joins TRBV29-1 to TRBJ1-5, with D possibly matching TRBD1 (5 bases). Trimming took 4 bases from V and 0 from J, leaving 10 bases between them. Germline V gives CDR1 SQVTM, CDR2 ANQGSEA. There are 14 residues in the CDR3. Variable domain in full (rest from reference TRBV29-1 and TRBJ1-5): SAVISQKPSRDICQRGTSLTIQCQVDSQVTMMFWYRQQPGQSLTLIATANQGSEATYESGFVIDKFPISRPNLTFSTLTVSNMSPEDSSIYLCSVAGGYSNQPQHFGDGTRLSIL.